This is a list of T cell receptor beta chains from one sample in a study of T-cell reconstitution after alpha-beta-depleted transplantation in children. TCRdb processed the PCR reads anew with MiXCR; each CDR3 protein has one entry. The sample has 800,000 to 1,000,000 distinct CDR3 sequences; about 29% are singletons. The starting material was PBMCs, mostly from graft donor cells, obtained 360 days after TCRalphabeta/CD19-depleted stem cell transplant. The receptors were sampled from a boy under two years old who had a stem cell transplant for SCID, so the T cells may come from the graft donor. Each CDR3 is given with its conserved first and last residue.

v_call: TRBV20-1
j_call: TRBJ2-4
cdr3_aa: CSAPDEAKNIQYF

v_call: TRBV7-9
j_call: TRBJ2-1
cdr3_aa: CASSYGRAGRTYNEQFF

v_call: TRBV18
j_call: TRBJ2-1
cdr3_aa: CASTPLGSGSSNEQFF

v_call: TRBV12-3/TRBV12-4
j_call: TRBJ1-1
cdr3_aa: CASISRRANTEAFF

v_call: TRBV10-3
j_call: TRBJ1-3
cdr3_aa: CAISPGPNSGNTIYF

v_call: TRBV5-6
j_call: TRBJ1-1
cdr3_aa: CASSSLEPLLMNTEAFF

v_call: TRBV14
j_call: TRBJ2-1
cdr3_aa: CASSRQPGLVPNEQFF

v_call: TRBV11-1
j_call: TRBJ2-4
cdr3_aa: CASSKGTGENIQYF

v_call: TRBV12-3/TRBV12-4
j_call: TRBJ2-5
cdr3_aa: CASSPTGQETQYF

v_call: TRBV7-2
j_call: TRBJ2-7
cdr3_aa: CASSQYGGYEQYF

v_call: TRBV20-1
j_call: TRBJ2-3
cdr3_aa: CSARDLGSLWDTQYF

v_call: TRBV20-1
j_call: TRBJ1-1
cdr3_aa: CSARGGAMNTEAFF

v_call: TRBV12-3/TRBV12-4
j_call: TRBJ2-3
cdr3_aa: CASRAKYTQYF

v_call: TRBV9
j_call: TRBJ2-5
cdr3_aa: CASSVGRYQETQYF

v_call: TRBV5-1
j_call: TRBJ1-2
cdr3_aa: CASSLVPGTGVWSYTF

v_call: TRBV27
j_call: TRBJ2-5
cdr3_aa: CASSTLRTGPETQYF

v_call: TRBV10-3
j_call: TRBJ2-7
cdr3_aa: CAIREMTVGYEQYF

v_call: TRBV5-1
j_call: TRBJ2-7
cdr3_aa: CASSITSGSSFYEQYF

v_call: TRBV4-2
j_call: TRBJ2-5
cdr3_aa: CASSQVGQQETQYF

v_call: TRBV7-9
j_call: TRBJ2-7
cdr3_aa: CASSPPGGASEQYF

v_call: TRBV3-1
j_call: TRBJ1-4
cdr3_aa: CASSFKGLRGEKLFF

v_call: TRBV12-3/TRBV12-4
j_call: TRBJ2-7
cdr3_aa: CASRGTSGVYEQYF

v_call: TRBV12-3/TRBV12-4
j_call: TRBJ2-7
cdr3_aa: CASSSWSSYEQYF

v_call: TRBV4-2
j_call: TRBJ2-3
cdr3_aa: CASSQDGTVPSSTDTQYF

v_call: TRBV12-3/TRBV12-4
j_call: TRBJ2-2
cdr3_aa: CASTPRGDTGELFF

v_call: TRBV18
j_call: TRBJ2-2
cdr3_aa: CASSRGEPSGTGELFF

v_call: TRBV11-2
j_call: TRBJ2-3
cdr3_aa: CASSLPLAGLSGDTQYF

v_call: TRBV19
j_call: TRBJ1-2
cdr3_aa: CASSNFDRGSYGYTF

v_call: TRBV5-5
j_call: TRBJ1-2
cdr3_aa: CASSEAHGYTF

v_call: TRBV24-1
j_call: TRBJ2-5
cdr3_aa: CATSDFSGTGGQTQYF

v_call: TRBV10-3
j_call: TRBJ2-1
cdr3_aa: CAINSGQGIGEQFF

v_call: TRBV6-5
j_call: TRBJ2-3
cdr3_aa: CASSYRDTTDTQYF

v_call: TRBV6-1
j_call: TRBJ2-6
cdr3_aa: CAGSREPSGANVLTF

v_call: TRBV11-2
j_call: TRBJ2-3
cdr3_aa: CASSPWGSYTDTQYF

v_call: TRBV5-1
j_call: TRBJ2-1
cdr3_aa: CASSLLEGSYNEQFF

v_call: TRBV29-1
j_call: TRBJ1-3
cdr3_aa: CSVAPRPRNTIYF

v_call: TRBV4-1
j_call: TRBJ2-3
cdr3_aa: CASSQEGGGASDTQYF

v_call: TRBV18
j_call: TRBJ2-7
cdr3_aa: CASSHFGVNYEQYF

v_call: TRBV7-9
j_call: TRBJ1-3
cdr3_aa: CASSLSGSSGNTIYF

v_call: TRBV4-2
j_call: TRBJ1-2
cdr3_aa: CASSQLIGAGRYGYTF

v_call: TRBV4-2
j_call: TRBJ2-1
cdr3_aa: CASSQDATSGSRNEQFF

v_call: TRBV6-2/TRBV6-3
j_call: TRBJ2-7
cdr3_aa: CASSPGLAGRSYEQYF

v_call: TRBV7-6
j_call: TRBJ2-3
cdr3_aa: CASSLARQWGGTDTQYF

v_call: TRBV12-3/TRBV12-4
j_call: TRBJ1-2
cdr3_aa: CASSLGTPNYGYTF

v_call: TRBV28
j_call: TRBJ1-1
cdr3_aa: CASSLGRANTEAFF

v_call: TRBV6-2/TRBV6-3
j_call: TRBJ2-2
cdr3_aa: CASRSRQKGSGELFF

v_call: TRBV12-3/TRBV12-4
j_call: TRBJ1-1
cdr3_aa: CASIPGRLRTEAFF

v_call: TRBV12-3/TRBV12-4
j_call: TRBJ1-4
cdr3_aa: CASSPHSRAGLFF

v_call: TRBV12-3/TRBV12-4
j_call: TRBJ2-2
cdr3_aa: CASSLGGTGSGELFF

v_call: TRBV25-1
j_call: TRBJ2-3
cdr3_aa: CASSEKGTDTQYF

v_call: TRBV20-1
j_call: TRBJ1-3
cdr3_aa: CSAGDDGGNTIYF

v_call: TRBV7-6
j_call: TRBJ2-4
cdr3_aa: CASSLTPGAKNIQYF

v_call: TRBV5-5
j_call: TRBJ2-1
cdr3_aa: CASSFYREEQFF

v_call: TRBV20-1
j_call: TRBJ2-3
cdr3_aa: CSASDLLDTQYF

v_call: TRBV2
j_call: TRBJ2-1
cdr3_aa: CASSVLAGGNEQFF

v_call: TRBV12-3/TRBV12-4
j_call: TRBJ2-2
cdr3_aa: CASSTLVEDTGELFF

v_call: TRBV27
j_call: TRBJ2-1
cdr3_aa: CASSLRGTGFYNEQFF

v_call: TRBV12-3/TRBV12-4
j_call: TRBJ2-1
cdr3_aa: CASRRTTPPLPDEQFF

v_call: TRBV7-3
j_call: TRBJ2-2
cdr3_aa: CASSRSIIGELFF

v_call: TRBV20-1
j_call: TRBJ1-1
cdr3_aa: CSAMPRALNTEAFF